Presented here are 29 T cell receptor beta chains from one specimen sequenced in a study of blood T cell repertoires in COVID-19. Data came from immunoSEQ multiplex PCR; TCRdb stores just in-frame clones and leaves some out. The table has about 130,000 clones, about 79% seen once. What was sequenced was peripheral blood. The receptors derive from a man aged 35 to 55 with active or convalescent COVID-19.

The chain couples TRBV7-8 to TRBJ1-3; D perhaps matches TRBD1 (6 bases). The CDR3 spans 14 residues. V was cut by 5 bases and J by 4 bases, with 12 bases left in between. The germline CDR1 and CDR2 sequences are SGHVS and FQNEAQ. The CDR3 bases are TGTGCCAGCAGCCGTACAGGGTTAGGAAACACCATATATTTT. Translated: CASSRTGLGNTIYF.

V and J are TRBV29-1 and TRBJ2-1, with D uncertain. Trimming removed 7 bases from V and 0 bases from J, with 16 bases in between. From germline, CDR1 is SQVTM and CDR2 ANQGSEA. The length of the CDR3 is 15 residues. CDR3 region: CSGLLYLSSYNEQFF. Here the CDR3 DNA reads TGCAGCGGACTGCTTTACCTTAGCTCCTACAATGAGCAGTTCTTC.

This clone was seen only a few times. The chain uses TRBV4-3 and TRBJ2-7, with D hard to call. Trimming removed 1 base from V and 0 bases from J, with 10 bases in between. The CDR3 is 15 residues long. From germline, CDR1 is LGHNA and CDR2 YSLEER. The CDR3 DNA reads TGCGCCAGCAGCCAAGGGCACGCCCACTCCTACGAGCAGTACTTC. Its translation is CASSQGHAHSYEQYF.

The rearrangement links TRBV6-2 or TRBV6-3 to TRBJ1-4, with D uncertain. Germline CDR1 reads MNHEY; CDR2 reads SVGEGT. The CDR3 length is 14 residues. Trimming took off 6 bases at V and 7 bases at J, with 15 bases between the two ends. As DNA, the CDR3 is TGTGCCAGCAGCAACCTTGGGCAGGTTGAAAAACTGTTTTTT. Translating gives CASSNLGQVEKLFF.

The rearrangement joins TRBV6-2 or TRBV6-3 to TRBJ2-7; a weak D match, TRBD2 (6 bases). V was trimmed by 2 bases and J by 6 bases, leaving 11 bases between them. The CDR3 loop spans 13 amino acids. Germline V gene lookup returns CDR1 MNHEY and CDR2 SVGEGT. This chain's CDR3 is CASSYMRGGEQYF. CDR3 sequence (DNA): TGTGCCAGCAGTTACATGCGGGGAGGCGAGCAGTACTTC.

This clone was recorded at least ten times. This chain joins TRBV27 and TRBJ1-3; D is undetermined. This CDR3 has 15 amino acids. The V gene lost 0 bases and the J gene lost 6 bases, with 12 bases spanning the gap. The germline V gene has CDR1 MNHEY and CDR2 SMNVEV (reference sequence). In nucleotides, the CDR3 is TGTGCCAGCAGTTTATCGAGCCTGATTTCAAACACCATATATTTT. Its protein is CASSLSSLISNTIYF.

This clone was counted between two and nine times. The CDR3 sequence: CASSPQGRTEAFF. As DNA, the CDR3 is TGTGCCAGCAGCCCCCAAGGGAGAACTGAAGCTTTCTTT. The gene calls are TRBV11-2 and TRBJ1-1; D gene unclear. Per germline, CDR1 SGHAT and CDR2 FQNNGV. This CDR3 spans 13 amino acids. V was cut by 5 bases and J by 5 bases, with 12 bases left in between.

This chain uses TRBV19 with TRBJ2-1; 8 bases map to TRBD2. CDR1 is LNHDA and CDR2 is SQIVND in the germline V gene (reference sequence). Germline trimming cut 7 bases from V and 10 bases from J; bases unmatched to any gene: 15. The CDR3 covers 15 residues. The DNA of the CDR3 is TGTGCCAGTACCCGAGGGCGGGAGGCACCCAGAGAGCAGTTCTTC. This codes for CASTRGREAPREQFF. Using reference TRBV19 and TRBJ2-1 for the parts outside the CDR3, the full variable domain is DGGITQSPKYLFRKEGQNVTLSCEQNLNHDAMYWYRQDPGQGLRLIYYSQIVNDFQKGDIAEGYSVSREKKESFPLTVTSAQKNPTAFYLCASTRGREAPREQFFGPGTRLTVL.

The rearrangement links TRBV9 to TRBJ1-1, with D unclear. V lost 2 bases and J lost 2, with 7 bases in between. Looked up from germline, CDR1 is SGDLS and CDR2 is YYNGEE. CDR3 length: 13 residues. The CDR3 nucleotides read TGTGCCAGCAGCGTTTCAGGTAACACTGAAGCTTTCTTT. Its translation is CASSVSGNTEAFF.

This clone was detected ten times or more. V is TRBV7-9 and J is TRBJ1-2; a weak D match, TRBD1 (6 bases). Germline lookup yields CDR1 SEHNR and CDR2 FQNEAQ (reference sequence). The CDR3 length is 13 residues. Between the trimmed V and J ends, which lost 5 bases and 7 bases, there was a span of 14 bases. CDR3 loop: CASSRGGASGYTF. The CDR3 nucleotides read TGTGCCAGCAGCCGCGGGGGGGCATCTGGCTACACCTTC.

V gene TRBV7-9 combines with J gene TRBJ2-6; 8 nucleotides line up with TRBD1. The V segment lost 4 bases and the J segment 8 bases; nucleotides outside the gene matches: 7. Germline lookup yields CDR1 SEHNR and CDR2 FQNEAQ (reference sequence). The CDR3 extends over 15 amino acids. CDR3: CASSSWTGITNVLTF. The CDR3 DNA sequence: TGTGCCAGCAGCTCCTGGACAGGGATAACCAACGTCCTGACTTTC.

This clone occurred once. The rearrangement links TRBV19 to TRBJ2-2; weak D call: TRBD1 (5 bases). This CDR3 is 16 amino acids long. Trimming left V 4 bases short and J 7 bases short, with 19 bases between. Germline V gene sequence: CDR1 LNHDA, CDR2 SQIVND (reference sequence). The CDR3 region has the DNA TGTGCCAGTAGTACCTCCCTAGGGGTTACGCACGGGGAGCTGTTTTTT. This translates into CASSTSLGVTHGELFF.

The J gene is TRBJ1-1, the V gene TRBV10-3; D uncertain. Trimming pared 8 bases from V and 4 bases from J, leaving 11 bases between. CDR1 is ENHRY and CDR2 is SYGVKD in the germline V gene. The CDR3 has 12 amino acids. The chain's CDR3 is CAIREVGTEAFF. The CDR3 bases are TGTGCCATCCGGGAAGTGGGCACTGAAGCTTTCTTT.

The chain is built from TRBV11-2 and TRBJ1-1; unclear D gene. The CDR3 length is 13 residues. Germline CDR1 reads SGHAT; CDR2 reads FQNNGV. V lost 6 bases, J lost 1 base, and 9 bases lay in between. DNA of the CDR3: TGTGCCAGCAGTTCAGGCCCGAACACTGAAGCTTTCTTT. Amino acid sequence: CASSSGPNTEAFF.

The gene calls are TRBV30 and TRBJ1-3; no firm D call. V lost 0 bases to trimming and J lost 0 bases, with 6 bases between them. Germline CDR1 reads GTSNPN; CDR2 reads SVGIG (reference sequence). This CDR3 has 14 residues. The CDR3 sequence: CAWSVPNSGNTIYF. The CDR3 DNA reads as TGTGCCTGGAGTGTCCCCAACTCTGGAAACACCATATATTTT.

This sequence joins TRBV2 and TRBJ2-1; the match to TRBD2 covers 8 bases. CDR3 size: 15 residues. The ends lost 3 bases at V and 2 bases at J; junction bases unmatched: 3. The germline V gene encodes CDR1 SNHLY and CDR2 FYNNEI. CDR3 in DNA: TGTGCCAGCAGTGAGGGACTAGTAACCTACAATGAGCAGTTCTTC. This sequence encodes CASSEGLVTYNEQFF.

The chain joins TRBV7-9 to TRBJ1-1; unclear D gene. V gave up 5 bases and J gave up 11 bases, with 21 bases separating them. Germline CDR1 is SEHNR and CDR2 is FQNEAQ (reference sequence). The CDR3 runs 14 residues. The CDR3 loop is CASSPEQPAPRAFF. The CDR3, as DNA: TGTGCCAGCAGCCCGGAGCAGCCGGCCCCCCGGGCTTTCTTT.

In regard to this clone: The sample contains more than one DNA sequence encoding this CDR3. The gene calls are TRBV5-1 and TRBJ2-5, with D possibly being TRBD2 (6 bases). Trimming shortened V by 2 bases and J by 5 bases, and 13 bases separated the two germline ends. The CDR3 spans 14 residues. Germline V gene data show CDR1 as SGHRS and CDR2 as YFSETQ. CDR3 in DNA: TGCGCCAGCAGCTTAGGAGGGGCACAGGAGACCCAGTACTTC. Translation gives CASSLGGAQETQYF.

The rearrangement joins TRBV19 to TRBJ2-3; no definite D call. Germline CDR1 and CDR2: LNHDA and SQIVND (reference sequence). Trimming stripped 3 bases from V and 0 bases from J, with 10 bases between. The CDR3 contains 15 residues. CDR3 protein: CASSMRVPSTDTQYF. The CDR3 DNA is TGTGCCAGTAGTATGCGAGTACCAAGCACAGATACGCAGTATTTT.

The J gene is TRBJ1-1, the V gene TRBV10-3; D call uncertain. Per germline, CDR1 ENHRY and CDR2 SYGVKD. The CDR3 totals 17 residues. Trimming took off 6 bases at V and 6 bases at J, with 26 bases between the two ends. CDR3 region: CAIRPEAPAQKMAEAFF. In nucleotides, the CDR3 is TGTGCCATCAGACCGGAGGCCCCAGCCCAAAAAATGGCTGAAGCTTTCTTT.

The CDR3 protein is CATSDRPAGTDTQYF. CDR3 DNA sequence: TGTGCCACCAGTGATCGTCCTGCCGGTACAGATACGCAGTATTTT. This chain links TRBV24-1 with TRBJ2-3; D gene ambiguous. The CDR3 spans 15 residues. The V end lost 3 bases, the J end lost 3 bases, and 12 bases lay between the germline ends. CDR1 and CDR2 (germline): KGHDR, SFDVKD.

The chain's CDR3 is CASKGVAGYQETQYF. The CDR3 region has the DNA TGCGCCAGCAAGGGAGTAGCGGGATACCAAGAGACCCAGTACTTC. The chain is built from TRBV5-1 and TRBJ2-5; 8 bases match TRBD2. V shed 6 bases and J 0 bases; nucleotides not matched to a gene: 7. The germline V gene has CDR1 SGHRS and CDR2 YFSETQ. This CDR3 has 15 residues.

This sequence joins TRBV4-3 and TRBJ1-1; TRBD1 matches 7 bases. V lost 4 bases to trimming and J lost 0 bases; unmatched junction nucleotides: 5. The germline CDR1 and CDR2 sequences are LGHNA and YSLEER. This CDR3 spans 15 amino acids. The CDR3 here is CASSRSGTVNTEAFF. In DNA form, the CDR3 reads TGCGCCAGCAGCCGGTCCGGGACAGTGAACACTGAAGCTTTCTTT.

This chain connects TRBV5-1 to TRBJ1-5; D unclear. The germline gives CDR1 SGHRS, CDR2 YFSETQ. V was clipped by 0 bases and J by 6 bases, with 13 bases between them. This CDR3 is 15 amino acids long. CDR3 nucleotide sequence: TGCGCCAGCAGCTTGGCGGGTCTAGCTGGTCAGCCCCAGCATTTT. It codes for CASSLAGLAGQPQHF.

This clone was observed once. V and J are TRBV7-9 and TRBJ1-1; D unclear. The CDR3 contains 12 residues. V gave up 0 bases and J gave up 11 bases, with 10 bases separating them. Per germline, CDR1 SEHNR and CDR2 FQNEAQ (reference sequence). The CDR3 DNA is TGTGCCAGCAGCTTAGCTCTCGGGTGGGCTTTCTTT. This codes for CASSLALGWAFF.

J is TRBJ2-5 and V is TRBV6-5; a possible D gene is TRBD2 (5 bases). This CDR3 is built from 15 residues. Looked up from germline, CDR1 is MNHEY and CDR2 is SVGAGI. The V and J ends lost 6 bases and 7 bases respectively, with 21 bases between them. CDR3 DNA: TGTGCCAGCAGCGCAAACCCGGACTGGCTAGGGACCCAGTACTTC. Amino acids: CASSANPDWLGTQYF.

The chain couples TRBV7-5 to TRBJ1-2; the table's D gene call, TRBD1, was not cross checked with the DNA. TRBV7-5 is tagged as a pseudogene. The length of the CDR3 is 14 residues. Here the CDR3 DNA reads TGTGTCAGAAGCTTAGAGCTGGACAGGGGGGGATACACCTTC. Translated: CVRSLELDRGGYTF.

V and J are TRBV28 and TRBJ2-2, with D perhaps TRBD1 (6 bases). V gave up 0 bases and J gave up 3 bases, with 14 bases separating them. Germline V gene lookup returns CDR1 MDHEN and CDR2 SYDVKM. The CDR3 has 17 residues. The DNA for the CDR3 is TGTGCCAGCAGTTTATGGGCCAGGGGTGAAGACACCGGGGAGCTGTTTTTT. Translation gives CASSLWARGEDTGELFF.

The CDR3 region has the DNA TGTGCCAGCAGCCCCGCGGACTCTGGAAACACCATATATTTT. Its translation: CASSPADSGNTIYF. The chain couples TRBV3-1 (or the pseudogene TRBV3-2) to TRBJ1-3; D is uncertain. There are 14 residues in the CDR3. Germline V gene lookup returns CDR1 LGHDT and CDR2 YNNKEL (reference sequence). The V end lost 4 bases, the J end lost 0 bases, and 7 bases lay between the germline ends.